This T cell receptor (beta chain) stems from a study of T cells in Graves' hyperthyroidism and ophthalmopathy. There were TCR beta CDR3 regions amplified from RNA transcripts. TCR CDR3 underwent first-round RT-PCR with the HTBI primer set. TCRdb redid the calling of the multiplex PCR reads with MiXCR, one entry per CDR3 protein. The table lists fewer than 550,000 distinct CDR3 sequences, more than 15% of them singletons. Among the patients, aged 18 to 65, hyperthyroidism was newly diagnosed and had lasted under 2 months. The study left out patients who had uncontrolled infection, other autoimmune disease, pregnancy or lactation. This clonotype appeared many times. Sequences were obtained from blood. The receptor's source is a woman between 18 and 30 years old with Graves' hyperthyroidism.

The CDR3 bases are TGTGCCAGCACCGTGGGGGGGCCTAACTATGGCTACACCTTC. It yields the protein CASTVGGPNYGYTF. J is TRBJ1-2 and V is TRBV28, with D tentatively TRBD1 (6 bases). Trimming removed 7 bases at V and 0 bases at J, with 12 bases between. Germline V CDR1 and CDR2: MDHEN, SYDVKM. This CDR3 has 14 amino acids.